Listed below are T cell receptor beta chains from one sample, sequenced in a study of shared clonotypes between healthy human individuals. TCRdb's copy holds only in-frame clones and misses some; the assay was immunoSEQ multiplex PCR. The data contain roughly 1,600,000 clones, 98% of them singletons. The sequenced sample was naive CD4+ T cells sorted from blood. Source of these receptors: a man aged 25 to 40 in good health. CDR3s include the opening cysteine and the closing phenylalanine or tryptophan. Each record gives: V gene, clone size, J gene, D gene, CDR3 DNA, CDR3 protein. D genes are given only for firm matches. Clone sizes are given selectively: once, few, many, or a class where the clone is expanded.

TRBV5-6,-,TRBJ2-5,-,TGTGCCAGCAGCGATTGGAGGCGGGGCCAAGAGACCCAGTACTTC,CASSDWRRGQETQYF
TRBV6-5,-,TRBJ2-1,-,TGTGCCAGCAGTTACGGGGCAGCAAGTAATGAGCAGTTCTTC,CASSYGAASNEQFF
TRBV14,-,TRBJ1-5,-,TGTGCCAGCAGCCAGGGTTTAACTCAGCCCCAGCATTTT,CASSQGLTQPQHF
TRBV19,once,TRBJ2-7,-,TGTGCCAGTAGACCCGGCAGGAGCTCCTACGAGCAGTACTTC,CASRPGRSSYEQYF
TRBV27,-,TRBJ2-2,-,TGTGCCAGCAGTCTACTAGGGGGACGATCCGGGGAGCTGTTTTTT,CASSLLGGRSGELFF
TRBV29-1,-,TRBJ2-1,TRBD2,TGCAGCGTAGCCGGGACTAGCGGGAGGATTTACAATGAGCAGTTCTTC,CSVAGTSGRIYNEQFF
TRBV20-1,-,TRBJ2-7,-,TGCAGTGTGACTAACTACGAGCAGTACTTC,CSVTNYEQYF
TRBV29-1,-,TRBJ1-3,-,TGCAGCGTCGGGAGCTCTGGAAACACCATATATTTT,CSVGSSGNTIYF
TRBV5-1,-,TRBJ1-2,-,TGCGCCAGCAGCCCGGGAGACTATGGCTACACCTTC,CASSPGDYGYTF
TRBV5-5,-,TRBJ2-5,-,TGTGCCAGCAGCCCATCACGCCTGGGGGTCCCGTACCAAGAGACCCAGTACTTC,CASSPSRLGVPYQETQYF
TRBV5-4,once,TRBJ2-7,-,TGTGCCAGCAGCACCTGGGGCAGGGCCACAAGCTACGAGCAGTACTTC,CASSTWGRATSYEQYF
TRBV27,-,TRBJ2-5,TRBD1,TGTGCCAGCAGTCCTTATGGGACAGGAGATAGGGAGACCCAGTACTTC,CASSPYGTGDRETQYF
TRBV5-1,-,TRBJ2-7,-,TGCGCCAGCAGCACGAACGTGGACGGTTACGAGCAGTACTTC,CASSTNVDGYEQYF
TRBV30,-,TRBJ1-5,-,TGTGCCTGGAGCTCTGGAGGGGTGGGCAATCAGCCCCAGCATTTT,CAWSSGGVGNQPQHF
TRBV14,once,TRBJ2-7,-,TGTGCCAGCAGCCAAAGTCAGGGATGGCAGTACTTC,CASSQSQGWQYF
TRBV9,-,TRBJ2-7,-,TGTGCCACCCTCCCAACCCCCTACGAGCAGTACTTC,CATLPTPYEQYF
TRBV7-2,-,TRBJ2-5,TRBD2,TGTGCCAGCGGGATCTTAGCGGGAGGGCGGTTCAGGGAGACCCAGTACTTC,CASGILAGGRFRETQYF
TRBV15,once,TRBJ2-1,TRBD2,TGTGCCACCAGCCGACGACTAGCGGGGGCATACAATGAGCAGTTCTTC,CATSRRLAGAYNEQFF
TRBV7-2,-,TRBJ2-7,TRBD2,TGTGCCAGCAGCACCGGACTAGCGGACCCCTACGAGCAGTACTTC,CASSTGLADPYEQYF
TRBV25-1,-,TRBJ2-7,TRBD2,TGTGCCAGCAGTGGGGGACTAGCAGGTTTTCGGTACGAGCAGTACTTC,CASSGGLAGFRYEQYF
TRBV9,-,TRBJ2-1,-,TGTGCCAGCAGCCCCCAGACGGGGAACTACAATGAGCAGTTCTTC,CASSPQTGNYNEQFF
TRBV5-4,once,TRBJ1-1,-,TGTGCCAGCAGCTTGGGCGGGTCTCGACGAGCTTTCTTT,CASSLGGSRRAFF
TRBV7-9,once,TRBJ1-4,TRBD1,TGTGCCAGCAGCTTAGAGGACCTCAGGGGGACTAATGAAAAACTGTTTTTT,CASSLEDLRGTNEKLFF
TRBV5-4,-,TRBJ1-2,TRBD1,TGTGCCAGCAGCTTGGCCAGCCAGGGGGCTCGGGGCTACACCTTC,CASSLASQGARGYTF
TRBV5-4,-,TRBJ2-1,-,TGTGCCAGCAGCCGGGAGTATGAGCAGTTCTTC,CASSREYEQFF
TRBV7-3,-,TRBJ2-3,TRBD2,TGTGCCAGCAGCTTTAGCGGGAGTACAGATACGCAGTATTTT,CASSFSGSTDTQYF
TRBV28,once,TRBJ1-2,TRBD1,TGTGCCAGCAGTTTATTCGGGACAGCGCACTATGGCTACACCTTC,CASSLFGTAHYGYTF
TRBV9,-,TRBJ2-7,-,TGTGCCAGCAGCCCTGGACGGTACCACTACGAGCAGTACTTC,CASSPGRYHYEQYF
TRBV7-7,-,TRBJ2-3,TRBD2,TGTGCTAGCAGCCCCACGGCGGGGGGCCAAGATACGCAGTATTTT,CASSPTAGGQDTQYF
TRBV18,-,TRBJ2-2,-,TGTGCCAGCTCACCACAGGGAACCGGGGAGCTGTTTTTT,CASSPQGTGELFF
TRBV5-1,-,TRBJ2-5,-,TGCGCCAGCAGCTTGGTCGGGGGCCAAGAGACCCAGTACTTC,CASSLVGGQETQYF
TRBV7-9,-,TRBJ2-1,TRBD2,TGTGCCAGCAGCTTATTGGGGGGGTCCGACAATGAGCAGTTCTTC,CASSLLGGSDNEQFF
TRBV7-6,-,TRBJ1-4,-,TGTGCCAGCAGCTTAGAAGGGCGCACCCGTGAAAAACTGTTTTTT,CASSLEGRTREKLFF
TRBV10-3,-,TRBJ2-5,-,TGTGCCATCTCCGGACAGCAGTACCAAGAGACCCAGTACTTC,CAISGQQYQETQYF
TRBV5-5,-,TRBJ2-7,-,TGTGCCAGCAGCTCAAGCAGGGGCCACGAGCAGTACTTC,CASSSSRGHEQYF
TRBV6-5,-,TRBJ1-2,-,TGTGCCAGCAGTTCCTTAAAGTCGGGGGGGGTCGGCGGCTACACCTTC,CASSSLKSGGVGGYTF
TRBV4-3,-,TRBJ2-7,-,TGCGCCAGCAGCCAAGTAAACCAGCCGGCGGGCGAGCAGTACTTC,CASSQVNQPAGEQYF
TRBV6-5,-,TRBJ2-3,-,TGTGCCAGCAGGAAGACTAGCACAGATACGCAGTATTTT,CASRKTSTDTQYF
TRBV5-1,-,TRBJ2-2,-,TGCGCCAGCAGCTTGGTCGCAGGGTCAGGGGAGCTGTTTTTT,CASSLVAGSGELFF
TRBV5-1,-,TRBJ2-2,-,TGCGCCAGTTACTTCGGGCAGACGGGGTCGAGCACCGGGGAGCTGTTTTTT,CASYFGQTGSSTGELFF
TRBV28,-,TRBJ2-2,TRBD1,TGTGCCAGCAGTCCTAGACAGGGGGCGAACACCGGGGAGCTGTTTTTT,CASSPRQGANTGELFF
TRBV6-5,-,TRBJ1-5,-,TGTGCCAGCAGTTACGTTGGGGTGCATCAGCCCCAGCATTTT,CASSYVGVHQPQHF
TRBV16,-,TRBJ2-5,-,TGTGCCAGCGCAGCCGTCGCCGGTGGGGAGACCCAGTACTTC,CASAAVAGGETQYF
TRBV15,once,TRBJ1-4,-,TGTGCCACCAGCCGCCGTCAGCTGCATACTGAAAAACTGTTTTTT,CATSRRQLHTEKLFF
TRBV9,-,TRBJ1-3,TRBD1,TGTGCCAGCAGCGTAGGAACTGACAGGGGAGTCTCTGGAAACACCATATATTTT,CASSVGTDRGVSGNTIYF
TRBV28,-,TRBJ2-3,-,TGTGCCAGCAGTTTCGGCGGGACCACAGATACGCAGTATTTT,CASSFGGTTDTQYF
TRBV7-2,-,TRBJ2-7,-,TGTGCCAGCAGCTCCAGGGAATTCCCGAGCTCCTACGAGCAGTACTTC,CASSSREFPSSYEQYF
TRBV19,-,TRBJ2-7,-,TGTGCCAGTAGCCTCCAGACTACCTACGAGCAGTACTTC,CASSLQTTYEQYF
TRBV13,-,TRBJ2-1,TRBD2,TGTGCCAGCAGCTTATTCCCTAGCGGGAGCGATGAGCAGTTCTTC,CASSLFPSGSDEQFF
TRBV11-2,once,TRBJ1-2,TRBD1,TGTGCCAGCAGCAACCCGGGACAGGGGGCTGGAAATGGCTACACCTTC,CASSNPGQGAGNGYTF
TRBV29-1,-,TRBJ1-1,TRBD1,TGCAGCGTAAAGGGGGCGCAGGGCACTGAAGCTTTCTTT,CSVKGAQGTEAFF
TRBV6-1,-,TRBJ2-7,TRBD2,TGTGCCAGCAGTTCCCGCCTAGCGGGAGGGGGCGAGCAGTACTTC,CASSSRLAGGGEQYF